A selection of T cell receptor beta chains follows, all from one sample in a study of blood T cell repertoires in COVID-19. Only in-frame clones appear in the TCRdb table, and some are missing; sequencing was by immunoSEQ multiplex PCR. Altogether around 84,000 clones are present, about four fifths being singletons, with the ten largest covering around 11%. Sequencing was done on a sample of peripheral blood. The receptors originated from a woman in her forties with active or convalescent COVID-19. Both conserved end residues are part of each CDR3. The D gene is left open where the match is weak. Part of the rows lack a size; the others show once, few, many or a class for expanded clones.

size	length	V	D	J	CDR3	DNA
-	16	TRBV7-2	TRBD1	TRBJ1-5	CASSLVGTGGNQPQHF	TGTGCCAGCAGCTTAGTCGGGACAGGGGGGAATCAGCCCCAGCATTTT
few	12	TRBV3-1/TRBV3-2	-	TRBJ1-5	CASSQGDQPQHF	TGTGCCAGCAGCCAAGGAGATCAGCCCCAGCATTTT
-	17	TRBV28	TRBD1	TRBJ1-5	CASTPGGQTGRRQPQHF	TGTGCCAGCACCCCAGGTGGTCAGACAGGGAGAAGGCAGCCCCAGCATTTT
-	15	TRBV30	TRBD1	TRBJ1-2	CAWSAGTGKSGGYTF	TGTGCCTGGAGTGCCGGGACAGGAAAATCTGGCGGCTACACCTTC
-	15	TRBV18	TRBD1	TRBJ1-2	CASSPGTGYNYGYTF	TGTGCCAGCTCCCCCGGGACAGGGTATAACTATGGCTACACCTTC
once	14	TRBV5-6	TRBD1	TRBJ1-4	CASSFSGTDKKLFF	TGTGCCAGCAGTTTCTCCGGGACAGATAAAAAACTGTTTTTT
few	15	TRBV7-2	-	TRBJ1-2	CASSLGAGLNYGYTF	TGTGCCAGCAGCTTAGGGGCAGGCCTCAACTATGGCTACACCTTC
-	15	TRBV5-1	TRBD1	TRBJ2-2	CASGAGTGPTGELFF	TGCGCCAGCGGAGCCGGGACAGGGCCCACCGGGGAGCTGTTTTTT
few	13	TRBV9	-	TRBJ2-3	CASSWTNTDTQYF	TGTGCCAGCAGCTGGACTAACACAGATACGCAGTATTTT
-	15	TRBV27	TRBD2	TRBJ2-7	CASSLRRGGVDEQYF	TGTGCCAGCAGTTTACGTCGGGGGGGGGTCGACGAGCAGTACTTC
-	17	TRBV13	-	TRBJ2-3	CASSLGPQTSFQDTQYF	TGTGCCAGCAGCTTAGGCCCTCAAACTAGCTTTCAAGATACGCAGTATTTT
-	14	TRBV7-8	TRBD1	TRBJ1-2	CASSPRDRNYGYTF	TGTGCCAGCAGCCCCCGGGACAGGAACTATGGCTACACCTTC
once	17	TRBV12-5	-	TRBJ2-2	CASGLVGGVVDTGELFF	TGTGCTAGTGGTTTGGTGGGGGGAGTCGTCGACACCGGGGAGCTGTTTTTT
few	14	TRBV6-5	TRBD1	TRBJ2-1	CASWSQGAGNEQFF	TGTGCCAGCTGGAGTCAGGGGGCTGGAAATGAGCAGTTCTTC
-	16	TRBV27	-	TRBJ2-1	CASSALTLTRRDEQFF	TGTGCCAGCAGTGCCTTAACTCTGACGCGACGGGATGAGCAGTTCTTC
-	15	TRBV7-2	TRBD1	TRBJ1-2	CASSLDIGTGDGYTF	TGTGCCAGCAGCTTAGATATCGGGACAGGGGATGGCTACACCTTC
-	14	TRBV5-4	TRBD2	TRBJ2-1	CASSPGTSHNEQFF	TGTGCCAGCAGTCCCGGGACTAGCCACAATGAGCAGTTCTTC
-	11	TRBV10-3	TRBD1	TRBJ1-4	CASQGGEKLFF	TGTGCCAGTCAGGGGGGTGAAAAACTGTTTTTT
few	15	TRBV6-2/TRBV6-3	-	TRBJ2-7	CASSSRGRGRYEQYF	TGTGCCAGCAGTTCCAGAGGGAGAGGGAGGTACGAGCAGTACTTC
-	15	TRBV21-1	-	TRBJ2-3	CASSSGQGGADTQYF	TGTGCCAGCAGCTCGGGACAGGGAGGCGCAGATACGCAGTATTTT
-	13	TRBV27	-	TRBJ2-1	CASSLAEGAGQFF	TGTGCCAGCAGTTTAGCGGAGGGGGCTGGGCAGTTCTTC
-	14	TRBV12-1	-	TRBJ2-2	CASSFELSLGELFF	TGTGCCAGCAGCTTTGAACTGTCCCTGGGGGAGCTGTTTTTT